The source of this T cell receptor beta chain is a study of identical twins. TCRdb re-called the 5' RACE reads with MiXCR, one entry per CDR3 protein. The sample lists a few hundred thousand distinct CDR3 sequences, 15% to 20% seen once, with about 12% in the top ten. Findings and caveats of the study: The more abundant beta clonotypes in cord blood had fewer insertions, and memory repertoires did not show this. Alpha sequences that were out-of-frame and twin-shared showed an excess of low generation probability. Where beta out-of-frame sequences were concerned, excess twin sharing was weaker.

The CDR3 contains 12 residues. Germline lookup yields CDR1 SEHNR and CDR2 FQNEAQ (reference sequence). V was clipped by 4 bases and J by 5 bases, with 8 bases between them. Notes on this clonotype: The antigen is not known.

The TCR comes from a man in his fifties or sixties in good health. The chain recombines TRBV7-9 with TRBJ1-1, with D unresolved. The sequenced material came from naive T cells sorted from blood. CDR3 DNA: TGTGCCAGCAGCTCGTTTGGAACTGAAGCTTTCTTT. Its translation: CASSSFGTEAFF.